The rows below give T cell receptor beta chains drawn from one sample of a study of metastatic and nonmetastatic thyroid tumors. TCRdb re-analyzed the PCR reads through MiXCR. This table holds just under 45,000 clones, 3% to 3.5% found once. Sequencing was carried out using blood. Receptors originate from a female donor with papillary thyroid cancer or a benign thyroid nodule (not recorded which). Some clones in this sample may be carry-over from other donors' samples. CDR3s include the opening cysteine and the closing phenylalanine or tryptophan. A D gene is named only where the DNA matches it firmly. Where a row states a size, it is once, few, many or the class of an expanded clone; other rows omit it.

j_call	v_call	d_call	clone_size	cdr3_aa	cdr3_nt
TRBJ2-2	TRBV2	-	-	CASKLEGHTGELFF	TGTGCCAGCAAACTAGAAGGCCACACCGGGGAGCTGTTTTTT
TRBJ2-5	TRBV24-1	TRBD2	many	CATSDPLAVQETQYF	TGTGCCACCAGTGACCCACTAGCGGTCCAAGAGACCCAGTACTTC
TRBJ2-7	TRBV6-1	-	few	CASKGTGPLWEQYF	TGTGCCAGCAAAGGGACGGGTCCCCTTTGGGAGCAGTACTTC
TRBJ2-2	TRBV6-5	TRBD2	few	CASRLAANTGELFF	TGTGCCAGCCGACTAGCGGCTAACACCGGGGAGCTGTTTTTT
TRBJ2-3	TRBV6-1	-	many	CASTRDSLTDTQYF	TGTGCCAGCACAAGGGACTCTCTTACAGATACGCAGTATTTT
TRBJ2-2	TRBV10-1	TRBD1	many	CASSEDRAYTGELFF	TGCGCCAGCAGTGAGGACAGGGCGTACACCGGGGAGCTGTTTTTT
TRBJ2-2	TRBV11-2	-	-	CASSSRFGGGAIGELFF	TGTGCCAGCAGCTCCCGCTTCGGTGGTGGCGCAATCGGGGAGCTGTTTTTT
TRBJ2-5	TRBV18	-	many	CASSPGVGETQYF	TGTGCCAGCTCACCGGGGGTGGGAGAGACCCAGTACTTC
TRBJ2-3	TRBV6-1	TRBD2	many	CASSGLAGGPDTQYF	TGTGCCAGCAGTGGGCTAGCGGGAGGGCCGGATACGCAGTATTTT
TRBJ1-5	TRBV28	-	many	CASRPFGGGQPQHF	TGTGCCAGCAGACCCTTCGGGGGCGGTCAGCCCCAGCATTTT
TRBJ2-2	TRBV6-1	TRBD1	few	CASIQTGNTEELFF	TGTGCCAGCATTCAGACAGGGAACACCGAGGAGCTGTTTTTT
TRBJ1-1	TRBV7-9	-	once	CASNLAGEAFF	TGTGCCAGCAACTTGGCTGGTGAAGCTTTCTTT
TRBJ2-7	TRBV5-1	-	many	CASSLGSRDYEQYF	TGCGCCAGCAGCTTAGGCAGCAGGGACTACGAGCAGTACTTC
TRBJ1-1	TRBV12-3/TRBV12-4	TRBD1	many	CASSAHRGLAEAFF	TGTGCCAGCAGCGCACACAGGGGTCTGGCTGAAGCTTTCTTT
TRBJ2-3	TRBV4-2	-	many	CASSQDWGTAGDTQYF	TGTGCCAGCAGCCAAGATTGGGGGACCGCGGGGGATACGCAGTATTTT
TRBJ2-7	TRBV20-1	TRBD1	many	CSAIRGDRASYEQYF	TGCAGTGCTATTAGGGGGGACAGGGCCTCCTACGAGCAGTACTTC
TRBJ2-6	TRBV12-3/TRBV12-4	-	many	CASSLSSGANVLTF	TGTGCCAGCAGTTTAAGCTCTGGGGCCAACGTCCTGACTTTC
TRBJ2-2	TRBV18	-	many	CASSPSLDFNTGELFF	TGTGCCAGCTCACCATCGTTGGATTTTAACACCGGGGAGCTGTTTTTT
TRBJ1-1	TRBV11-2	-	-	CASSLGQGLFTEAFF	TGTGCCAGCAGCTTAGGTCAGGGGTTGTTCACTGAAGCTTTCTTT
TRBJ2-5	TRBV9	-	-	CARSIGNGYQETQYF	TGTGCCAGAAGCATAGGAAATGGGTACCAAGAGACCCAGTACTTC
TRBJ2-7	TRBV27	TRBD2	few	CASSSRLAGGPNEQYF	TGTGCCAGCAGTTCCCGACTAGCGGGAGGGCCCAACGAGCAGTACTTC
TRBJ2-1	TRBV11-3	-	many	CASSAEVSLGQFF	TGTGCCAGCAGCGCCGAGGTCTCCTTAGGGCAGTTCTTC
TRBJ2-7	TRBV12-3/TRBV12-4	TRBD1	-	CASSRRTGGRYEQYF	TGTGCCAGCAGCCGACGGACAGGGGGCCGATACGAGCAGTACTTC
TRBJ1-2	TRBV27	TRBD1	few	CASSSSGTAYGYTF	TGTGCCAGCAGTTCCTCCGGGACAGCCTATGGCTACACCTTC
TRBJ2-1	TRBV11-2	-	many	CASSLNDYGEQFF	TGTGCCAGCAGCTTAAACGACTACGGTGAGCAGTTCTTC
TRBJ1-4	TRBV30	-	many	CAWSVGVWEKLFF	TGTGCCTGGAGTGTGGGGGTTTGGGAAAAACTGTTTTTT
TRBJ2-7	TRBV6-2/TRBV6-3	TRBD2	-	CASSFLAEVIYEQYF	TGTGCCAGCAGTTTTCTAGCGGAAGTTATCTACGAGCAGTACTTC
TRBJ2-5	TRBV7-2	TRBD2	-	CASSRGTSGSLTRETQYF	TGTGCCAGCAGCCGGGGGACTAGCGGGAGCCTAACTCGGGAGACCCAGTACTTC
TRBJ2-5	TRBV7-2	-	many	CASSSREVNRETQYF	TGTGCCAGCAGCTCGCGTGAGGTTAATAGAGAGACCCAGTACTTC